This T cell receptor (beta chain) emerged from a study of blood T cell repertoires in COVID-19. Study summary: Italy, Spain and the United States were the sources of the convalescent and acute COVID-19 samples.

The germline V and J ends were trimmed by 0 bases and 5 bases, with 8 bases remaining between them. The germline V gene has CDR1 SGHAT and CDR2 FQNNGV. The CDR3 extends over 14 amino acids. Authors' processing steps: Amplification from reference gene primers served as the basis for estimated nucleated cell counts. The assay was immunoSEQ multiplex PCR, and TCRdb's table has in-frame clones only and misses some. V, J and clone size reflect that table, while D and trimming were determined from the DNA. Of some 270,000 clones listed, around 93% were seen once; the top ten hold 2.8%. Input material: PBMCs or T cells enriched from blood (not recorded which). This sequence originates from a man between 35 and 55 years old who had been exposed to COVID-19. V is TRBV11-2 and J is TRBJ1-3, with D hard to call. In DNA form, the CDR3 reads TGTGCCAGCAGCTTAGAGCAGGCACGAAACACCATATATTTT. As protein: CASSLEQARNTIYF.